This T cell receptor beta chain derives from a study of CXCR3-negative and CXCR3-positive naive CD8 T cells. Findings and caveats of the study: CXCR3-positive naive cells carried more hydrophobic TRB CDR3s than CXCR3-negative naive cells did. Both naive subsets had comparably high diversity; memory CD8+ cells much lower.

A note on this clonotype: Antigen: not known.

Phenotypically, naive CD8+ T cells corresponded to CD45RO-CCR7+CD27+CD95-. Germline V gives CDR1 SQVTM, CDR2 ANQGSEA. This CDR3 has 13 amino acids. All TRB cDNA libraries came from 5' RACE performed with UMI labels. TCRdb reanalyzed the 5' RACE reads and collapses them to one entry per CDR3 protein, without DNA. The clone table shows about 110,000 distinct CDR3 sequences, with the ten largest holding 0.38%. Sequenced sample: naive CXCR3+ CD8+ T cells from blood. Stated subset: CD45RO-CCR7+CD27+CD95- naive CD8+ T cells expressing CXCR3 (TNR3+). The genes are TRBV29-1 and TRBJ2-1; without DNA, the TCRdb call of TRBD1 cannot be checked. The origin of this receptor is a human donor in good health. Some clones in this sample may be carry-over from other donors' samples. The CDR3 loop reads CSGRDTLYNEQFF.